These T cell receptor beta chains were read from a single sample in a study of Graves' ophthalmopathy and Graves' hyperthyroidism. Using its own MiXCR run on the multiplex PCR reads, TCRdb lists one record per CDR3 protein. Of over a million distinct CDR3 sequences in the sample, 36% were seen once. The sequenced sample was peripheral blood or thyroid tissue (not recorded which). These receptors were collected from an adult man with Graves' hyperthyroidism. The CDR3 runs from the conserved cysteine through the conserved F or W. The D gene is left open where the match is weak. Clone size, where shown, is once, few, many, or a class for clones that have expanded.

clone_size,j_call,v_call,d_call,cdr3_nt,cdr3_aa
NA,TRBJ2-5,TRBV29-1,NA,TGCAGCGTTGCGGTCGACAATGAGGGTTCGGAGACCCAGTACTTC,CSVAVDNEGSETQYF
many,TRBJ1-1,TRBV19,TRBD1,TGTGCCAGTAGTTTTTCCAGGACAGGGTCAAGATCCGAAGCTTTCTTT,CASSFSRTGSRSEAFF
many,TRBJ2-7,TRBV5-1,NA,TGCGCCAGCAGCTTGGGGACCCTAATAGACGAGCAGTACTTC,CASSLGTLIDEQYF
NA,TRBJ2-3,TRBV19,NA,TGTGCCAGTAGTATGGGAGGCGGGAGCACAGATACGCAGTATTTT,CASSMGGGSTDTQYF
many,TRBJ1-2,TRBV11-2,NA,TGTGCCAGCAGCCGAGGGCTGGGGGGCTACACCTTC,CASSRGLGGYTF
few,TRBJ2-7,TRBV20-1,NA,TGCAGTGCTAGAACTCCTTCCGCCCACTACGAGCAGTACTTC,CSARTPSAHYEQYF
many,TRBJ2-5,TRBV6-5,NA,TGTGCCAGCAGTTGGGGGGTCGGGCAAGAGACCCAGTACTTC,CASSWGVGQETQYF
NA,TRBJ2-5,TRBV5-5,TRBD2,TGTGCCAGTACTAGCGGGAGAGAAGAGACCCAGTACTTC,CASTSGREETQYF
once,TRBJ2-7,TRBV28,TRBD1,TGTGCCAGCAGTGGAACCGGGACAGGAGATTACGAGCAGTACTTC,CASSGTGTGDYEQYF
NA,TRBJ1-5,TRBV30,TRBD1,TGTGCCTTGGAACAGGGGCGCAACCAGCCCCAGCATTTT,CALEQGRNQPQHF
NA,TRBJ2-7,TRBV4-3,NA,TGCGCCAGCAGCCCGGGTAATGGCTACGAGCAGTACTTC,CASSPGNGYEQYF
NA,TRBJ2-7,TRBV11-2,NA,TGTGCCAGCAGCTTAATCTCTCGGAGTACTTCCTACGAGCAGTACTTC,CASSLISRSTSYEQYF
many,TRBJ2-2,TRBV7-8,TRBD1,TGTGCCAGCAGCCTGATGAGGGGGCAGGACACCGGGGAGCTGTTTTTT,CASSLMRGQDTGELFF
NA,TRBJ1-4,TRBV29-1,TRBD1,TGCAGCGTTGAAGATGGAGCGGGAGGGCACCCAGGGGGACTGTTTTTT,CSVEDGAGGHPGGLFF
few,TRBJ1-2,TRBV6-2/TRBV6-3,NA,TGTGCCAGCAGGGAAGGGGAGTACTATGGCTACACCTTC,CASREGEYYGYTF
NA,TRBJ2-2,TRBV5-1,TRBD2,TGCGCCAGCAGCTTGGCCGGGAGGGCGAGGACCGGGGAGCTGTTTTTT,CASSLAGRARTGELFF
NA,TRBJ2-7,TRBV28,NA,TGTGCCAGTTCGACCACAGGTTCTAGCTCCTACGAGCAGTACTTC,CASSTTGSSSYEQYF
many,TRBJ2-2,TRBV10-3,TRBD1,TGTGCCATCAGGGATGCTACCACGGGACAGATCACCGGGGAGCTGTTTTTT,CAIRDATTGQITGELFF
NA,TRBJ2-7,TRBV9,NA,TGTGCCAGCAGCGTCCGAGATCTCGCGGGACCCCTCCCGCGTGAGCAGTACTTC,CASSVRDLAGPLPREQYF
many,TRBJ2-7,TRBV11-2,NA,TGTGCCAGCAGGAGCCAGAACTCCTACGAGCAGTACTTC,CASRSQNSYEQYF
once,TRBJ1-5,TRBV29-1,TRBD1,TGCAGCGTTGTTCGGACAGGGACGAAGACCCAGCATTTT,CSVVRTGTKTQHF
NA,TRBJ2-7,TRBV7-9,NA,TGTGCCAGCAGCCCCCGGTCGGGACCCGATACCTACGAGCAGTACTTC,CASSPRSGPDTYEQYF
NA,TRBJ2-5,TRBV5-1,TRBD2,TGCGCCAGCAGCTCCCTAGCGGGGGGGCCAGCGGAGACCCAGTACTTC,CASSSLAGGPAETQYF
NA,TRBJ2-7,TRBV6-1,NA,TGTGCCAGCAGTGAAGCGTCAGGGTTGATCTACGAGCAGTACTTC,CASSEASGLIYEQYF
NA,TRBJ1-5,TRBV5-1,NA,TGCGCCAGCAGCCAAGCGCCCGGGGGGGGTCCTAATCAGCCCCAGCATTTT,CASSQAPGGGPNQPQHF
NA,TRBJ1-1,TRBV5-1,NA,TGCGCCAGCAGCTTGGGGCCCCGGACTGAAGCTTTCTTT,CASSLGPRTEAFF
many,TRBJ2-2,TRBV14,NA,TGTGCCAGCAGCTACGCTACGAACACCGGGGAGCTGTTTTTT,CASSYATNTGELFF
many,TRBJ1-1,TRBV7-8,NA,TGTGCCAGCAGCTTAGAATGGTACACTGAAGCTTTCTTT,CASSLEWYTEAFF
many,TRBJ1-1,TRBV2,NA,TGTGCCAGCAGTGAAAGCCATTCCTTTTTGGAAGCTTTCTTT,CASSESHSFLEAFF
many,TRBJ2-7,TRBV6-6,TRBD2,TGTGCCAGCAGTTATCGGACTAGCGGCTACGAGCAGTACTTC,CASSYRTSGYEQYF
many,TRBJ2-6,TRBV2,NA,TGTGCCAGCAGTGAAACGTCTGGGGCCAACGTCCTGACTTTC,CASSETSGANVLTF
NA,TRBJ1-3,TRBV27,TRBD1,TGTGCCAGCAGTCCGATCTACAGGGGGTACGGAAACACCATATATTTT,CASSPIYRGYGNTIYF
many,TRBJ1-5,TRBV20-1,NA,TGCAGTGCTGCAACAGGGCATAGCAATCAGCCCCAGCATTTT,CSAATGHSNQPQHF
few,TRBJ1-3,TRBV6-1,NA,TGTGCCAGCAAAACAGGGTACTCTGGAAACACCATATATTTT,CASKTGYSGNTIYF
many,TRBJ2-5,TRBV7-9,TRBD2,TGTGCCAGCAGCTTGGACGGGAGGCCCGGGTGGGAGACCCAGTACTTC,CASSLDGRPGWETQYF
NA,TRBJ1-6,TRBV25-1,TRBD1,TGTGCCAGCAGATCCCGGGACAGGGGCTACTCCTATAATTCACCCCTCCACTTT,CASRSRDRGYSYNSPLHF
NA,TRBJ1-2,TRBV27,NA,TGTGCCAGCAGAAGGGTCGGCAGCGCTGATGGCTACACCTTC,CASRRVGSADGYTF
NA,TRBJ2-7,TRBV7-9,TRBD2,TGTGCCAGCAGCACTAGCGGGGGACTTTTCGAGCAGTACTTC,CASSTSGGLFEQYF
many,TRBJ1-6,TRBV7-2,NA,TGTGCCAGCAGCCGTGCCCTTCAACCACCCCTCCACTTT,CASSRALQPPLHF
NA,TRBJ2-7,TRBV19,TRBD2,TGTGCCAGTAGTGCATCCGGGACTAGCGGGAGGGCGACCTACTTC,CASSASGTSGRATYF
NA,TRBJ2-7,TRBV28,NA,TGTGCCAGCACTACCGGGGGGCGGTACGAGCAGTACTTC,CASTTGGRYEQYF
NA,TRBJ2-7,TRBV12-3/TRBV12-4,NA,TGTGCCGGCAGTTTTTCGGCGTCCAGGGACTACGAGCAGTACTTC,CAGSFSASRDYEQYF
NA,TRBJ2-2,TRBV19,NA,TGTGCCGGGCAGACAGGGAACACCGGGGAGCTGTTTTTT,CAGQTGNTGELFF
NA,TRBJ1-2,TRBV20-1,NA,TGCAGTGCTAGAGATCCCCTACACAGGTCTTTCCCCTATGGCTACACCTTC,CSARDPLHRSFPYGYTF
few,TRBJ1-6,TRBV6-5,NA,TGTGCCAGCAGTTACTCGAAATCACCCCTCCACTTT,CASSYSKSPLHF
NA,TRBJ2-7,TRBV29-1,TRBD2,TGCAGCGCCCGGACTAGCGGGAGGTACGAGCAGTACTTC,CSARTSGRYEQYF
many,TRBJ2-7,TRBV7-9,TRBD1,TGTGCCAGCAGCTTAGCTCAGGGGGCTGAAGAGCAGTACTTC,CASSLAQGAEEQYF
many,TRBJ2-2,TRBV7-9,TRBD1,TGTGCCAGCAGCCCAACGACAGGGGCGAACACCGGGGAGCTGTTTTTT,CASSPTTGANTGELFF
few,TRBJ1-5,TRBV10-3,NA,TGTGCCAGCAGTGGGCAGGGATCCCTCAATCAGCCCCAGCATTTT,CASSGQGSLNQPQHF
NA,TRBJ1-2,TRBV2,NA,TGTGCCAGCAGCGAACAGAACGACTGGGAAACCTATGGCTACACCTTC,CASSEQNDWETYGYTF
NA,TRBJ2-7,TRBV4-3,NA,TGCGCCAGCAGCCAAGGAGGGGGTAATGTTTACGAGCGGTACTTC,CASSQGGGNVYERYF
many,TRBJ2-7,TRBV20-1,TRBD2,TGCAGTGCTAGATTTCGCGGACTAGCCTCCTACGAGCAGTACTTC,CSARFRGLASYEQYF